This T cell receptor beta chain originates from a study of T cell responses to AZD1222 COVID-19 vaccine. About the research overall: Second-dose recipients at about 4 or about 12 weeks were treated as one pooled group. Broader study findings: Spike-specific TCR breadth and depth grew following two AZD1222 doses. Clonal diversity was possibly underestimated, and the donors were mostly white British, with more females.

To note about this clone: The antigen remains undetermined.

Sequencing was performed with immunoSEQ multiplex PCR; in TCRdb, only in-frame clones are kept and a portion is missing. This sample carries around 260,000 clones, roughly 93% of them seen once, and the ten largest clones take approximately 0.52%. Germline loops: CDR1 LNHDA, CDR2 SQIVND (reference sequence). Unmatched junction bases numbered 7, after V lost 5 bases and J lost 4 bases. The length of the CDR3 is 15 residues. This specimen was peripheral blood, taken on day 0 of AZD1222 vaccination. The rearrangement links TRBV19 to TRBJ2-2; 7 nucleotides line up with TRBD1. The clonotype originates from an adult in good health. This CDR3 is CASSPRTGSTGELFF. CDR3 DNA: TGTGCCAGTAGTCCCCGGACAGGTAGCACCGGGGAGCTGTTTTTT. Variable domain in full (rest from reference TRBV19 and TRBJ2-2): DGGITQSPKYLFRKEGQNVTLSCEQNLNHDAMYWYRQDPGQGLRLIYYSQIVNDFQKGDIAEGYSVSREKKESFPLTVTSAQKNPTAFYLCASSPRTGSTGELFFGEGSRLTVL.